This T cell receptor beta chain was recovered during a study of T cell responses to AZD1222 COVID-19 vaccine. Study findings and constraints: Donors in the cohort were predominantly white British and more often female, and clonal diversity was possibly underestimated. Reportedly, nearly half the spike-specific TCRs target unmutated variant regions.

Produced via immunoSEQ multiplex PCR; TCRdb's table is partial and in-frame only. The data show roughly 97,000 clones, about 90% seen once. Concerning this clone itself: Its specificity is not known.

This CDR3 contains 14 residues. J lost 3 bases, V lost 8 bases, and 4 bases had no gene match. Germline V gene sequence: CDR1 LNHDA, CDR2 SQIVND (reference sequence). J is TRBJ2-1 and V is TRBV19, with 10 bases matching TRBD2. The sequence came from an adult in good health. The sequencing used peripheral blood, collected on day 0 of AZD1222 vaccination. Here the CDR3 reads CASRTSGIYNEQFF. CDR3 bases: TGTGCCAGTCGGACTAGCGGAATCTACAATGAGCAGTTCTTC.